Here is one TCR beta chain with its context. Its specificity is unknown. This CDR3 is 14 amino acids long. V shed 3 bases and J shed 5 bases, with 11 bases lying between them. The germline V gene has CDR1 SNHLY and CDR2 FYNNEI. The assay was immunoSEQ multiplex PCR, and TCRdb's table has in-frame clones only and misses some. The sample yields tens of thousands of clones, under 95% seen once. This sample was taken from a study of T cells in tuberculosis. General observations from the study: Shorter CDR3-alpha in active tuberculosis partly drove smaller distances. Cases with active tuberculosis were adults, while controls were adolescents. Active tuberculosis alpha repertoires lay closer to GMM-specific TCRs than controls'.

This TCR derives from a donor aged 10-29 years with latent tuberculosis or without tuberculosis infection. Some clones in this sample may be carry-over from other donors' samples. Sequencing input: PBMCs. The V and J genes are TRBV2 and TRBJ1-5; a weak D match, TRBD1 (6 bases). This CDR3 is CASSERGRDQPQHF. The CDR3 DNA reads TGTGCCAGCAGTGAGCGGGGGCGCGATCAGCCCCAGCATTTT.